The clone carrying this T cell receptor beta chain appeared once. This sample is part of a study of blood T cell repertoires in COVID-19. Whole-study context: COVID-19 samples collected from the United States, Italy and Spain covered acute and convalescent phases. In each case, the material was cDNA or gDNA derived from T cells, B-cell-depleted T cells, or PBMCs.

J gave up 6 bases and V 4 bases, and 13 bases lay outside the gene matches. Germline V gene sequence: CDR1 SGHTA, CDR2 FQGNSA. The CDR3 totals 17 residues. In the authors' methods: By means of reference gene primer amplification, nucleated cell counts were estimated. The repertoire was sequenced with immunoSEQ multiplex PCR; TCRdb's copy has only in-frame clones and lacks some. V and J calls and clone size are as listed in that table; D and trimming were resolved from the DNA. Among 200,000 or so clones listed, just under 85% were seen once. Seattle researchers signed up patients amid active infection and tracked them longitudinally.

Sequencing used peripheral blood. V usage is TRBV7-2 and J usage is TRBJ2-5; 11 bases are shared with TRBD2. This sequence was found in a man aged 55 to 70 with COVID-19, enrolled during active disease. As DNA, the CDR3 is TGTGCCAGCAGCTCCTTGGGGACTAGCGGACCACGGAAGACCCAGTACTTC. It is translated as CASSSLGTSGPRKTQYF.